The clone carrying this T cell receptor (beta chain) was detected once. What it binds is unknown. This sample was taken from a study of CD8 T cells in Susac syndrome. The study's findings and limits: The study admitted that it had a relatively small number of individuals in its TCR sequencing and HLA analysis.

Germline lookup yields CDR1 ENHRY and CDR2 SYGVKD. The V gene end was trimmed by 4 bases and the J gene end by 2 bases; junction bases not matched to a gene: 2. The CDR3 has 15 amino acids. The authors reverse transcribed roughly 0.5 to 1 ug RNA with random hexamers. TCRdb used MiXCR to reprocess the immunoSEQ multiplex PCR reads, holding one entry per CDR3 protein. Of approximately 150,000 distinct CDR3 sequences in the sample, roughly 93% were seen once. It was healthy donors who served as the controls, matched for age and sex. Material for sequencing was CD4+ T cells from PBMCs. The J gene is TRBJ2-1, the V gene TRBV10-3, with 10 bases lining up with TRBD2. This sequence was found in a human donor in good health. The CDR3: CAISVSGGTYNEQFF. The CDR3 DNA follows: TGTGCCATCAGTGTTAGCGGGGGGACCTACAATGAGCAGTTCTTC.